The sequence of this T cell receptor (beta chain) was determined in a study of blood T cell repertoires in COVID-19. Study context: The origin of the acute and convalescent COVID-19 samples was the United States, Italy and Spain. PBMCs, B-cell-depleted T cells, or T cells provided the cDNA or gDNA that made up the material.

In its sample, this clone was seen a few times. It was during active infection that Seattle patients were enrolled and then longitudinally followed. As processed by the authors: Amplification of reference gene primers provided the estimated nucleated cell counts. Only in-frame clones appear in the TCRdb table, and some are missing; sequencing was by immunoSEQ multiplex PCR. V and J calls and clone size are given by that table; D and trimming were obtained from the DNA. The table shows about 58,000 clones, with 70% to 90% occurring only once. CDR1 is SQVTM and CDR2 is ANQGSEA in the germline V gene. J lost 4 bases, V lost 4 bases, and 16 bases had no gene match. The CDR3 length is 17 residues.

The chain recombines TRBV29-1 with TRBJ2-5, with 9 nucleotides matching TRBD1. The clonotype originates from a man in his 60s with COVID-19, enrolled during active disease. What was sequenced was peripheral blood. The DNA of the CDR3 is TGCAGCGTTGGAGTTCCGGTGGCGGGACAGGGACGAGAGACCCAGTACTTC. Amino acid sequence: CSVGVPVAGQGRETQYF.